A single sample is the source of the 15 T cell receptor beta chains below, sequenced in a study of blood T cell repertoires in COVID-19. Clones were sequenced by immunoSEQ multiplex PCR, and TCRdb holds only the in-frame ones, with some missing. Altogether roughly 220,000 clones are present, around nine tenths being singletons, with the ten largest covering about 14%. Material for sequencing was PBMCs or T cells enriched from blood (not recorded which). Every receptor here comes from a woman in her forties or fifties with acute COVID-19.

The genes are TRBV30 and TRBJ2-7, with TRBD2 matching 7 bases. The junction had 8 bases not matched to a gene; V was cut back by 0 bases and J by 0 bases. In germline, CDR1 is GTSNPN, CDR2 SVGIG (reference sequence). This CDR3 is 16 amino acids long. The CDR3 loop reads CAWSVFGLAASYEQYF. CDR3 DNA sequence: TGTGCCTGGAGTGTATTCGGGCTAGCGGCCTCCTACGAGCAGTACTTC. The full variable domain, in which reference TRBV30 and TRBJ2-7 provide the parts outside the CDR3, is SQTIHQWPATLVQPVGSPLSLECTVEGTSNPNLYWYRQAAGRGLQLLFYSVGIGQISSEVPQNLSASRPQDRQFILSSKKLLLSDSGFYLCAWSVFGLAASYEQYFGPGTRLTVT.

The chain has TRBV7-9 and TRBJ1-1; D may be TRBD1 (6 bases). Deletions cut 5 bases from V and 1 base from J, with 8 bases between. This CDR3 has 13 residues. From germline, CDR1 is SEHNR and CDR2 FQNEAQ (reference sequence). Written as DNA, the CDR3 is TGTGCCAGCAGCACGGGACAGAACACTGAAGCTTTCTTT. Amino acid sequence: CASSTGQNTEAFF. Full variable domain (missing parts from reference TRBV7-9 and TRBJ1-1): DTGVSQNPRHKITKRGQNVTFRCDPISEHNRLYWYRQTLGQGPEFLTYFQNEAQLEKSRLLSDRFSAERPKGSFSTLEIQRTEQGDSAMYLCASSTGQNTEAFFGQGTRLTVV.

The chain links TRBV15 to TRBJ2-2; TRBD2 aligns across 14 bases. Trimming cost V 2 bases and J 6 bases; bases outside gene matches: 5. From germline, CDR1 is LNHNV and CDR2 YYDKDF (reference sequence). This CDR3 is built from 17 residues. Here the CDR3 reads CATSRSGLAGGPGELFF. As DNA, the CDR3 is TGTGCCACCAGCAGATCCGGACTAGCGGGAGGTCCCGGGGAGCTGTTTTTT.

V is TRBV28 and J is TRBJ2-7; 11 bases are shared with TRBD1. This CDR3 has 17 amino acids. V dropped 5 bases and J dropped 4; count of bases not matched to a gene: 13. Germline CDR1 reads MDHEN; CDR2 reads SYDVKM. The CDR3 region is CASSTHHRDRGTYEQYF. CDR3 sequence (DNA): TGTGCCAGCAGTACCCACCACCGGGACAGGGGGACTTACGAGCAGTACTTC.

The chain carries TRBV4-1 and TRBJ2-2, with D uncertain. The germline gives CDR1 MGHRA, CDR2 YSYEKL. The CDR3 sequence is 13 residues long. V lost 6 bases, J lost 2 bases, and 7 bases lay in between. The CDR3 DNA reads TGCGCCAGCAGACCAGTTAACACCGGGGAGCTGTTTTTT. Encoded protein: CASRPVNTGELFF.

CDR3 bases: TGTGCCAGCTCACCCAACGTCAGGGGGGAAAAACTGTTTTTT. Amino acid sequence: CASSPNVRGEKLFF. The V call is TRBV18, the J call TRBJ1-4; 7 bases match TRBD1. CDR1 is KGHSH and CDR2 is LQKENI in the germline V gene. The ends lost 3 bases at V and 8 bases at J; junction bases unmatched: 6. This CDR3 contains 14 residues.

This chain links TRBV7-3 with TRBJ2-1; 7 bases map to TRBD2. The CDR3 runs to 15 residues. The germline gives CDR1 SGHTA, CDR2 FQGTGA. The trim removed 4 bases at V and 9 bases at J, leaving 12 bases unmatched. This chain's CDR3 is CASSSRTSPVSEQFF. CDR3 coding DNA: TGTGCCAGCAGCTCGCGGACTAGTCCGGTTAGTGAGCAGTTCTTC. The whole variable domain, filled in from reference TRBV7-3 and TRBJ2-1, reads GAGVSQTPSNKVTEKGKYVELRCDPISGHTALYWYRQSLGQGPEFLIYFQGTGAADDSGLPNDRFFAVRPEGSVSTLKIQRTERGDSAVYLCASSSRTSPVSEQFFGPGTRLTVL.

V and J are TRBV25-1 and TRBJ1-1, with 10 bases lining up with TRBD1. This CDR3 has 13 amino acids. With V trimmed by 3 bases and J by 10 bases, 5 bases remained unmatched. Germline lookup yields CDR1 MGHDK and CDR2 SYGVNS. This chain's CDR3 is CASSETGGWVAFF. The CDR3 DNA follows: TGTGCCAGCAGTGAGACAGGGGGCTGGGTAGCTTTCTTT.

This clone turned up a few times. This chain connects TRBV6-1 to TRBJ1-3; D is uncertain. V gave up 3 bases and J gave up 0 bases, with 9 bases separating them. CDR1 is MNHNS, CDR2 SASEGT, per germline. CDR3 length equals 15 residues. CDR3 sequence reads: CASSDNISSGNTIYF. DNA for the CDR3: TGTGCCAGCAGTGATAACATCTCCTCTGGAAACACCATATATTTT.

The chain couples TRBV5-1 to TRBJ2-6; 10 positions match TRBD1. The trim removed 7 bases at V and 1 base at J, leaving 11 bases unmatched. Germline CDR1 is SGHRS and CDR2 is YFSETQ. The length of the CDR3 is 18 residues. This CDR3 reads CASGNRDRGFSGANVLTF. The CDR3 DNA follows: TGCGCCAGCGGAAACCGGGACAGGGGTTTTTCTGGGGCCAACGTCCTGACTTTC. Together with reference TRBV5-1 and TRBJ2-6, the CDR3 gives the full variable domain: KAGVTQTPRYLIKTRGQQVTLSCSPISGHRSVSWYQQTPGQGLQFLFEYFSETQRNKGNFPGRFSGRQFSNSRSEMNVSTLELGDSALYLCASGNRDRGFSGANVLTFGAGSRLTVL.

This rearrangement joins TRBV12-3 or TRBV12-4 to TRBJ2-5; D might be TRBD2 (7 bases). CDR3 length equals 12 residues. The V end lost 6 bases, the J end lost 5 bases, and 10 bases lay between the germline ends. CDR3 nucleotides: TGTGCCAGCAGAGGGGGAGGGGAGACCCAGTACTTC. Translated, it gives CASRGGGETQYF.

The chain has TRBV11-1 and TRBJ2-7, with 14 bases matching TRBD2. V shed 8 bases, J shed 7 bases, and the junction held 13 bases outside the gene matches. The CDR3 has 16 residues. Germline lookup yields CDR1 SGHAT and CDR2 FQDESV (reference sequence). The CDR3 sequence is CASGRNTGLAGEEQYF. The DNA of the CDR3 is TGTGCCAGCGGCCGGAACACGGGACTAGCGGGAGAGGAGCAGTACTTC. The full variable domain, its missing parts supplied by reference TRBV11-1 and TRBJ2-7, is EAEVAQSPRYKITEKSQAVAFWCDPISGHATLYWYRQILGQGPELLVQFQDESVVDDSQLPKDRFSAERLKGVDSTLKIQPAELGDSAMYLCASGRNTGLAGEEQYFGPGTRLTVT.

The chain has TRBV29-1 and TRBJ1-1, with TRBD1 as a possible D gene (6 bases). V was shortened by 8 bases and J by 3 bases, with 19 bases between the two germline ends. The V gene's germline CDR1 is SQVTM and CDR2 ANQGSEA. The CDR3 covers 14 residues. This CDR3 is CSLLGGRDYTEAFF. The DNA for the CDR3 is TGCAGCTTGCTGGGGGGGCGAGACTACACTGAAGCTTTCTTT.

The chain recombines TRBV5-1 with TRBJ2-5; 9 bases map to TRBD1. CDR1 is SGHRS, CDR2 YFSETQ, per germline. The CDR3 is 15 amino acids. The V segment lost 4 bases and the J segment 5 bases; nucleotides outside the gene matches: 9. As DNA, the CDR3 is TGCGCCAGCAGCGTGGCGAACAGGGGGCCCGAGACCCAGTACTTC. Protein: CASSVANRGPETQYF.

The V and J genes are TRBV6-5 and TRBJ1-2, with D hard to call. The germline V gene has CDR1 MNHEY and CDR2 SVGAGI. The CDR3 totals 14 residues. V lost 6 bases, J lost 4 bases, and 15 bases lay in between. In DNA, the CDR3 is TGTGCCAGCAGCCTACCCGGGTCTGGCTATGGCTACACCTTC. It specifies CASSLPGSGYGYTF.